The rows below give T cell receptor beta chains drawn from one sample of a study of metastatic and nonmetastatic thyroid tumors. TCRdb re-called the PCR reads with MiXCR. The data hold about 18,000 clones, with 30% to 35% observed a single time. Sequencing was carried out using tumor tissue. These receptors all come from a male donor with papillary thyroid cancer or a benign thyroid nodule (not recorded which). Some clones in this sample may be carry-over from other donors' samples. The CDR3 runs from the conserved cysteine through the conserved F or W. A D gene is named only where the DNA matches it firmly. For some rows the clone size is stated as once, few or many, or as a class when expanded; others skip it.

j_gene | abundance | v_gene | d_gene | CDR3nt | CDR3aa
TRBJ1-3 | many | TRBV30 | - | TGTGCCTATTCACCGATAAGCTCTGGAAACACCATATATTTT | CAYSPISSGNTIYF
TRBJ2-6 | - | TRBV29-1 | TRBD1 | TGCAGCTGGATAAGACAGGGGACCTCTGGGGCCAACGTCCTGACTTTC | CSWIRQGTSGANVLTF
TRBJ2-7 | - | TRBV7-8 | - | TGTGCCAGCAGCTTAGGCCCGGATGGCTACGAGCAGTACTTC | CASSLGPDGYEQYF
TRBJ2-3 | - | TRBV19 | TRBD2 | TGTGCCAGTAGTAGATGGGGGACTATCAGAATCACAGATACGCAGTATTTT | CASSRWGTIRITDTQYF
TRBJ2-3 | - | TRBV20-1 | TRBD2 | TGCAGTGTTACCCATAGCGGGGGGCCAGATACGCAGTATTTT | CSVTHSGGPDTQYF
TRBJ2-1 | many | TRBV9 | TRBD1 | TGTGCCAGCAGCGTAGAACAGGGGGGCCCCTACAATGAGCAGTTCTTC | CASSVEQGGPYNEQFF
TRBJ2-1 | many | TRBV5-4 | - | TGTGCCAGCAGCTTTACAGGGATCAATGAGCAGTTCTTC | CASSFTGINEQFF
TRBJ2-1 | - | TRBV5-1 | TRBD1 | TGCGCCAGCAGCTCCGGGACAGGGATAAGCGATGAGCAGTTCTTC | CASSSGTGISDEQFF
TRBJ1-5 | - | TRBV20-1 | - | TGCAGTGCTCGAATAACAGTCAGGGGAAATCAGCCCCAGCATTTT | CSARITVRGNQPQHF
TRBJ1-1 | - | TRBV6-5 | TRBD1 | TGTGCCAGCAGTTCCTCTCGGACAGGAGCCAGGACTGAAGCTTTCTTT | CASSSSRTGARTEAFF
TRBJ1-4 | - | TRBV6-5 | TRBD1 | TGTGCCAGCCTTAGGGCAGGGGGGGAAAAACTGTTTTTT | CASLRAGGEKLFF
TRBJ1-2 | - | TRBV6-1 | TRBD1 | TGTGCCATCAGTGATAGGGACAGGTCTATTTTAAGCTACACCTTC | CAISDRDRSILSYTF
TRBJ2-7 | large | TRBV6-1 | TRBD1 | TGTGCCAGCAGTGAACCCCCCCGAGACAGGGGCGAGCAGTACTTC | CASSEPPRDRGEQYF
TRBJ1-2 | few | TRBV11-2 | - | TGTGCCAGCAGCTTATGGGGGTGGAGTTCTAACTATGGCTACACCTTC | CASSLWGWSSNYGYTF
TRBJ2-7 | once | TRBV11-2 | TRBD2 | TGTGCCAGCAGCTTAGGCGGGAGTAAGTACGAGCAGTACTTC | CASSLGGSKYEQYF